The source of this T cell receptor (beta chain) is a study of PD-1 blockade in mismatch repair-deficient tumors. Study at large: Enrolled about 2012-2016, patients had progressing, pretreated mismatch repair-deficient cancers of 12 to 13 types. Study results and caveats: Tumor-resident clones, often undetectable pretreatment in blood, expanded then contracted after pembrolizumab.

All patients were mismatch repair deficient, assessed by either PCR or immunohistochemistry. The TCR-sequenced patients were three responders to pembrolizumab. Sequencing was performed with immunoSEQ multiplex PCR; in TCRdb, only in-frame clones are kept and a portion is missing. The repertoire consists of some 130,000 clones, with around nine tenths occurring once and the leading ten covering 12%. In regard to this clone: Its matching antigen is unknown.

The germline CDR1 and CDR2 sequences are SGHRS and YFSETQ. Trimming cost V 4 bases and J 8 bases; bases outside gene matches: 6. This CDR3 comprises 13 residues. The chain joins TRBV5-1 to TRBJ2-1; TRBD2 agrees at 7 bases. This material consisted of peripheral blood, taken 70 to 73 weeks after starting pembrolizumab. The clonotype comes from an adult with mismatch repair-deficient cancer. CDR3 sequence reads: CASSLGAGHEQFF. As DNA, the CDR3 is TGCGCCAGCAGCCTGGGAGCGGGGCATGAGCAGTTCTTC.